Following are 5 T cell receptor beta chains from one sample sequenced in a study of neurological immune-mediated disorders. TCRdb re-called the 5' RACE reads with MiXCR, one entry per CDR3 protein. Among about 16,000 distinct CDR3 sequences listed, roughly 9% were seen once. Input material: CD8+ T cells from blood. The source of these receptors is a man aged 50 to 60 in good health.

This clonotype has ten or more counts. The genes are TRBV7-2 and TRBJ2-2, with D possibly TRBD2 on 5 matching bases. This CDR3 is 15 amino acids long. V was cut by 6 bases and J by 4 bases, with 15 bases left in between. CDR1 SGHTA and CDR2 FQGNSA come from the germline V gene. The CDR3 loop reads CASRARASLTGELFF. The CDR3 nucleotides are TGTGCCAGCAGGGCCCGGGCTAGCCTCACCGGGGAGCTGTTTTTT.

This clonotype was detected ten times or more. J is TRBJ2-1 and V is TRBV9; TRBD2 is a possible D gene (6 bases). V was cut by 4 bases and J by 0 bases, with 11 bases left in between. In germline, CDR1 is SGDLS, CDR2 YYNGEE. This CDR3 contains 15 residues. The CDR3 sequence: CASSPGVGSYNEQFF. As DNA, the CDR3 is TGTGCCAGCAGCCCGGGAGTTGGCTCCTACAATGAGCAGTTCTTC. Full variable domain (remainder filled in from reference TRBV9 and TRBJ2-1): DSGVTQTPKHLITATGQRVTLRCSPRSGDLSVYWYQQSLDQGLQFLIQYYNGEERAKGNILERFSAQQFPDLHSELNLSSLELGDSALYFCASSPGVGSYNEQFFGPGTRLTVL.

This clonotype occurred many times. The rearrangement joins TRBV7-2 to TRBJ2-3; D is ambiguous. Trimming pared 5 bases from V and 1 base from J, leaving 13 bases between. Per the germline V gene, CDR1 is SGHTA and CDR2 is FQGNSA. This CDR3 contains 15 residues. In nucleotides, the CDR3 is TGTGCCAGCAGCCCCACCTGGTGGGGCACAGATACGCAGTATTTT. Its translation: CASSPTWWGTDTQYF.

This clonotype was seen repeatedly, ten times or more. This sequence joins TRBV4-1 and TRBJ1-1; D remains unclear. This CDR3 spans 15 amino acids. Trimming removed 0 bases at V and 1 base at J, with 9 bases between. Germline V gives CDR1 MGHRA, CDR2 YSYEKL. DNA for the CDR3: TGCGCCAGCAGCCAAGATCTTGCCACGAACACTGAAGCTTTCTTT. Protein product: CASSQDLATNTEAFF.

Written as DNA, the CDR3 is TGTGCCAGCAGTACCGCAGCCTACGAGCAGTACTTC. Its protein is CASSTAAYEQYF. This chain joins TRBV6-2 or TRBV6-3 and TRBJ2-7; D gene ambiguous. Trimming removed 5 bases from V and 2 bases from J, with 7 bases in between. The CDR3 totals 12 residues. Germline loops: CDR1 MNHEY, CDR2 SVGEGT.